This is a list of T cell receptor beta chains from one sample in a study of control samples from healthy donors and cancer patients. The table came from immunoSEQ multiplex PCR; TCRdb's copy has only in-frame clones and leaves some out. The sample shows around 150,000 clones, about 94% of them seen only once. Sequencing was carried out using PBMCs. These receptors originate from a man aged 55 to 70 with colorectal cancer. The CDR3 runs from the conserved cysteine through the conserved F or W. D genes are given only for firm matches. Expanded clones are given a class, and other clones once, few, many or no size at all.

V	J	size	D	CDR3	DNA
TRBV7-2	TRBJ2-3	-	TRBD2	CASSLDGLATDTQYF	TGTGCCAGCAGCTTAGACGGACTAGCCACAGATACGCAGTATTTT
TRBV3-1/TRBV3-2	TRBJ2-5	-	TRBD1	CASSPDRVRQETQYF	TGTGCCAGCAGCCCCGACAGGGTCCGCCAAGAGACCCAGTACTTC
TRBV7-9	TRBJ2-7	-	-	CASSPVPRSYEQYF	TGTGCCAGCAGCCCAGTCCCCAGGTCCTACGAGCAGTACTTC
TRBV27	TRBJ2-7	-	-	CASSLRRADRDYEQYF	TGTGCCAGCAGTCTCCGGAGGGCCGACAGAGACTACGAGCAGTACTTC
TRBV7-2	TRBJ1-1	-	-	CASSLVGGGTEAFF	TGTGCCAGCAGCTTAGTAGGAGGGGGCACTGAAGCTTTCTTT
TRBV4-2	TRBJ1-4	-	-	CASSLGSGTEAEKLFF	TGTGCCAGCAGCCTAGGTTCCGGGACCGAGGCTGAAAAACTGTTTTTT
TRBV9	TRBJ2-3	-	TRBD1	CARGTGGMRLGQFGTDTQYF	TGTGCCCGGGGGACAGGGGGAATGAGATTGGGGCAGTTTGGCACAGATACGCAGTATTTT
TRBV19	TRBJ1-1	-	TRBD1	CASGDRQYTEAFF	TGTGCCAGTGGGGACAGGCAGTACACTGAAGCTTTCTTT
TRBV19	TRBJ2-5	once	-	CASSTTAWQETQYF	TGTGCCAGTAGTACGACAGCTTGGCAAGAGACCCAGTACTTC
TRBV29-1	TRBJ1-1	-	-	CSVSDRLNTEAFF	TGCAGCGTTTCTGACAGATTGAACACTGAAGCTTTCTTT
TRBV28	TRBJ1-3	-	-	CASSLREVAGNTIYF	TGTGCCAGCAGTTTAAGGGAGGTGGCTGGAAACACCATATATTTT
TRBV11-3	TRBJ2-7	once	-	CASTEQYF	TGTGCCAGCACCGAGCAGTACTTC
TRBV3-1/TRBV3-2	TRBJ1-1	-	-	CASSSTGRTEAFF	TGTGCCAGCAGCTCCACGGGGAGGACTGAAGCTTTCTTT
TRBV6-6	TRBJ2-5	-	-	CASSYEGSQYF	TGTGCCAGCAGTTACGAGGGGAGCCAGTACTTC
TRBV27	TRBJ1-3	-	-	CASSLYGGLGNTIYF	TGTGCCAGCAGTTTATATGGGGGGTTAGGAAACACCATATATTTT
TRBV6-5	TRBJ1-1	-	-	CASRNRVNTEAFF	TGTGCCAGCAGAAACAGGGTGAACACTGAAGCTTTCTTT
TRBV27	TRBJ2-7	-	-	CASSLSSDYEQYF	TGTGCCAGCAGTTTATCAAGCGACTACGAGCAGTACTTC
TRBV4-1	TRBJ2-5	-	-	CASSQMEGPPQYF	TGCGCCAGCAGCCAAATGGAAGGCCCTCCGCAGTACTTC
TRBV12-3/TRBV12-4	TRBJ2-3	-	-	CASSLRLYTQYF	TGTGCCAGCAGCTTACGGCTTTATACGCAGTATTTT
TRBV5-1	TRBJ1-1	-	-	CASSFTRPRTMNTEAFF	TGCGCCAGCAGCTTCACTAGGCCCCGGACTATGAACACTGAAGCTTTCTTT
TRBV20-1	TRBJ1-2	-	-	CSALSGGYTF	TGCAGTGCTTTAAGCGGTGGCTACACCTTC
TRBV5-4	TRBJ2-7	-	-	CASSSAAGKPNSYEQYF	TGTGCCAGCAGCTCGGCGGCAGGGAAACCTAACTCCTACGAGCAGTACTTC
TRBV18	TRBJ2-1	-	-	CASSPPTGGGHNEQFF	TGTGCCAGCTCACCACCGACAGGAGGAGGCCACAATGAGCAGTTCTTC
TRBV4-1	TRBJ2-6	few	TRBD1	CASSLMGQSSGANVLTF	TGCGCCAGCAGCCTCATGGGACAGAGCTCTGGGGCCAACGTCCTGACTTTC
TRBV20-1	TRBJ2-2	once	-	CSGLKTGELFF	TGCAGTGGACTCAAGACCGGGGAGCTGTTTTTT
TRBV7-6	TRBJ1-1	-	-	CASSFTANTEAFF	TGTGCCAGCAGCTTTACAGCGAACACTGAAGCTTTCTTT
TRBV11-2	TRBJ2-5	-	-	CASSVGQRETQYF	TGTGCCAGCAGCGTGGGTCAGAGAGAGACCCAGTACTTC
TRBV3-1/TRBV3-2	TRBJ1-5	-	-	CASSQDIGQPQHF	TGTGCCAGCAGCCAAGATATCGGGCAGCCCCAGCATTTT
TRBV11-2	TRBJ1-5	-	TRBD1	CASSPGTGTESHF	TGTGCCAGCAGCCCAGGGACAGGGACCGAATCCCATTTT
TRBV11-3	TRBJ2-5	-	TRBD2	CARRGLAGIHITEETQYF	TGTGCCCGTAGAGGGCTAGCGGGGATCCACATCACTGAAGAGACCCAGTACTTC
TRBV20-1	TRBJ2-7	-	-	CSAMGTYEQYF	TGCAGTGCTATGGGGACCTACGAGCAGTACTTC
TRBV27	TRBJ1-6	-	TRBD1	CASSLLQGYSPLHF	TGTGCCAGCAGTTTACTACAGGGGTATTCACCCCTCCACTTT
TRBV24-1	TRBJ1-3	once	TRBD1	CATSDRTGESSGNTIYF	TGTGCCACCAGTGACAGGACAGGAGAGAGCTCTGGAAACACCATATATTTT
TRBV5-6	TRBJ1-2	-	-	CASSLGQPNYGYTF	TGTGCCAGCAGCTTGGGACAGCCTAACTATGGCTACACCTTC
TRBV7-8	TRBJ2-3	-	-	CASSLAARNTQYF	TGTGCCAGCAGCTTGGCGGCGAGGAATACGCAGTATTTT
TRBV9	TRBJ1-1	-	TRBD1	CASSDGQDTEAFF	TGTGCCAGCAGCGATGGACAGGACACTGAAGCTTTCTTT
TRBV5-1	TRBJ2-1	-	-	CASSLVQYNEQFF	TGCGCCAGCAGCTTGGTACAGTACAATGAGCAGTTCTTC
TRBV4-2	TRBJ2-5	-	-	CASSQGGGLRETQYF	TGTGCCAGCAGCCAAGGTGGAGGGCTTCGAGAGACCCAGTACTTC
TRBV19	TRBJ1-1	few	-	CASNTPPGGEAFF	TGTGCCAGTAACACCCCGCCGGGGGGGGAAGCTTTCTTT
TRBV11-1	TRBJ2-2	-	TRBD1	CASSRQGAGTGELFF	TGTGCCAGCAGTCGACAGGGGGCAGGCACCGGGGAGCTGTTTTTT
TRBV18	TRBJ2-7	once	TRBD2	CASSREGSYEQYF	TGTGCCAGCTCGCGGGAGGGGTCCTACGAGCAGTACTTC
TRBV30	TRBJ1-1	-	TRBD1	CAWTRQGGGTEAFF	TGTGCCTGGACCAGACAGGGTGGAGGCACTGAAGCTTTCTTT
TRBV6-1	TRBJ2-7	-	-	CASSEARLAFHPSRTHEQYF	TGTGCCAGCAGTGAAGCCCGGCTAGCGTTTCATCCCTCGCGCACCCACGAGCAGTACTTC
TRBV30	TRBJ2-5	-	TRBD2	CAWSSPSPGTSGETQYF	TGTGCCTGGAGTTCCCCTTCCCCCGGGACTAGCGGAGAGACCCAGTACTTC
TRBV5-8	TRBJ2-1	-	TRBD2	CASSLRASGGEQFF	TGTGCCAGCAGCTTGCGGGCTAGCGGGGGAGAGCAGTTCTTC
TRBV30	TRBJ1-2	-	TRBD1	CAWSVTGTGQGYTF	TGTGCCTGGAGTGTCACCGGGACAGGGCAAGGCTACACCTTC
TRBV5-1	TRBJ2-4	-	TRBD2	CASSLAAGGLVLAKNIQYF	TGCGCCAGCAGCTTGGCCGCGGGGGGATTAGTACTAGCCAAAAACATTCAGTACTTC
TRBV28	TRBJ1-2	-	-	CASSFEEYGYTF	TGTGCCAGCTCCTTCGAGGAGTATGGCTACACCTTC
TRBV18	TRBJ1-1	-	TRBD1	CASSPRQGATNTEAFF	TGTGCCAGCTCACCGAGACAGGGAGCTACGAACACTGAAGCTTTCTTT
TRBV6-2/TRBV6-3	TRBJ1-1	-	-	CASSSSDGRWIWEAFF	TGTGCCAGCAGTTCCTCAGACGGACGGTGGATATGGGAAGCTTTCTTT
TRBV2	TRBJ2-1	-	-	CASRVGQNNEQFF	TGTGCCAGCAGGGTTGGACAGAACAATGAGCAGTTCTTC
TRBV5-8	TRBJ1-2	-	TRBD1	CASSSTGGNGYTF	TGTGCCAGCAGCTCGACAGGGGGCAATGGCTACACCTTC
TRBV3-1/TRBV3-2	TRBJ2-7	-	-	CASSQDFKGREQYF	TGTGCCAGCAGCCAAGACTTTAAGGGCCGCGAGCAGTACTTC
TRBV5-1	TRBJ2-3	-	TRBD2	CASSSQTSGVTDTQYF	TGCGCCAGCAGCTCCCAGACTAGCGGGGTCACAGATACGCAGTATTTT